This T cell receptor (beta chain) was sequenced for a study of B cell selection in AIRE deficiency. Regulatory T cells were sorted as CD4+CD25hiCD127low/negative cells. Sequenced by immunoSEQ multiplex PCR; TCRdb stores in-frame clones only, minus some. The repertoire holds roughly 24,000 clones, with around 92% as singletons. Study-level findings and limits: Healthy donors alone shared more than 30% of approximately 3,500 Treg sequences; patients alone more than 8.5%. Around 30% of healthy-shared Treg TCRbeta sequences appeared in patient Tconv cells. With only TCRbeta sequenced, 35% to 45% of shared healthy Treg sequences overlapped Tconv. AIRE-deficient Tconv and Treg repertoires matched healthy donors in TCRBV, CDR3 length, diversity.

Comment on this clone: Its antigen is undetermined.

Germline V lookup: CDR1 SGHAT, CDR2 FQNNGV. The CDR3 spans 16 residues. V trimming: 5 bases; J trimming: 5 bases; junction bases outside the gene matches: 14. Specimen: CD4+CD25+ Tregs sorted from PBMCs. This sequence was found in a human donor in good health. The chain is built from TRBV11-2 and TRBJ2-5, with 7 bases matching TRBD2. CDR3 in DNA: TGTGCCAGCAGCCTAGCCCGGGCATTGGGGGGGGAGACCCAGTACTTC. Amino acid sequence: CASSLARALGGETQYF. The full variable domain, completed using reference TRBV11-2 and TRBJ2-5, is EAGVAQSPRYKIIEKRQSVAFWCNPISGHATLYWYQQILGQGPKLLIQFQNNGVVDDSQLPKDRFSAERLKGVDSTLKIQPAKLEDSAVYLCASSLARALGGETQYFGPGTRLLVL.